This T cell receptor (beta chain) was sequenced in a study of breast tumors, draining lymph nodes, adjacent tissues. Study-wide points: That most tumor T cells come from lymph nodes remained unproven.

TCRdb passed the multiplex PCR reads through MiXCR, listing each CDR3 protein once. The repertoire has around 150,000 distinct CDR3 sequences, about 33% of them found once; the top ten carry about 2.3%. CDR3 length: 15 amino acids. Germline values: CDR1 SGDLS, CDR2 YYNGEE. Of note for this clonotype: Its target is not known. At one end the junction does not follow the germline gene, possibly because of a read error.

Samples came from axillary lymph nodes draining the breast cancer. The chain joins TRBV9 to TRBJ1-1, with D perhaps TRBD1 (6 bases). The sequencing sample was made of axillary lymph node tissue. This receptor was identified in a female donor with breast cancer. Some clones in this sample may be carry-over from other donors' samples. CDR3 coding DNA: TGTGCCAGCAGTTCCTCCGGGACAACCAACACTGGAGCTTTCTTT. It encodes CASSSSGTTNTGAFF.